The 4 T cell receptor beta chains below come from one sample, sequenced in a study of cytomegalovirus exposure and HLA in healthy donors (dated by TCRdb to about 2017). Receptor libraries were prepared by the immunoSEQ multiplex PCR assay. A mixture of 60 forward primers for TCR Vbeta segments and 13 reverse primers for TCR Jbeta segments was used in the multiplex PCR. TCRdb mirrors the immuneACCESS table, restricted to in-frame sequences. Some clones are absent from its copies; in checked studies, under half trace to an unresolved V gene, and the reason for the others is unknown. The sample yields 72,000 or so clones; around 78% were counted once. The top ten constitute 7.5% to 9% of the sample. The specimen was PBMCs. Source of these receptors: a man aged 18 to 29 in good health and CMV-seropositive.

CDR3 sequence: CASKAGGDTQYF. CDR3 DNA: TGTGCCAGCAAAGCCGGGGGGGATACGCAGTATTTT. V and J are TRBV2 and TRBJ2-3; 7 bases are a match to TRBD2. V lost 7 bases and J lost 6; bases outside the gene matches: 4. The CDR3 is 12 residues long. CDR1 and CDR2 from the germline V gene are SNHLY and FYNNEI.

CDR3 DNA sequence: TGCGCCAGCAGCCAAGATCCGGGGGGGGACACTGAAGCTTTCTTT. Its translation: CASSQDPGGDTEAFF. The V gene is TRBV4-1, the J gene TRBJ1-1, with D possibly being TRBD1 (5 bases). Germline CDR1 reads MGHRA; CDR2 reads YSYEKL. CDR3 length: 15 amino acids. The germline V and J ends were trimmed by 0 bases and 3 bases, with 11 bases remaining between them.

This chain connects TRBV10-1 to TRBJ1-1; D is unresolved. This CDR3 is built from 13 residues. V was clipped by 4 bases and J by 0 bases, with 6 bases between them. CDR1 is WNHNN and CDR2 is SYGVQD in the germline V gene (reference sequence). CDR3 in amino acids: CASSVALNTEAFF. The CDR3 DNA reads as TGCGCCAGCAGTGTAGCACTGAACACTGAAGCTTTCTTT.

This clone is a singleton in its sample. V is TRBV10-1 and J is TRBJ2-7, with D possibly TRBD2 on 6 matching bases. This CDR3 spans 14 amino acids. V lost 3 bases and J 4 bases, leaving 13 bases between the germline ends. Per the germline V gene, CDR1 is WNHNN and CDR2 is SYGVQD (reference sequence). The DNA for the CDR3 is TGCGCCAGCAGTGACGGAGGGATGGGGTACGAGCAGTACTTC. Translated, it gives CASSDGGMGYEQYF.